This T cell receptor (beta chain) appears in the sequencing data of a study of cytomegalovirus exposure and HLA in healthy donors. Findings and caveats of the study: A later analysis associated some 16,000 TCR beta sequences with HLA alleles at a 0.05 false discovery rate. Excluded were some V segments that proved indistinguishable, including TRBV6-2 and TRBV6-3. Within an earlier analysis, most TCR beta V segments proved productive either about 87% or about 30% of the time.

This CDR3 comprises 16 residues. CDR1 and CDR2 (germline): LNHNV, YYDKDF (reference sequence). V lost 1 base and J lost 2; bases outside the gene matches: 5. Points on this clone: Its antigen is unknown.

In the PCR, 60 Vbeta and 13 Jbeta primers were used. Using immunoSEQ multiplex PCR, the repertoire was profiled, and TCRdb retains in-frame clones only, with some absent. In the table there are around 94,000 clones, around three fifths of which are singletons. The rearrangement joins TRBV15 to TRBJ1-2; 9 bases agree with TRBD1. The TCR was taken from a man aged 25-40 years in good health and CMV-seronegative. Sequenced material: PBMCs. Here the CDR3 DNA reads TGTGCCACCAGCAGAGCCCTTGGACAGGGGAACTATGGCTACACCTTC. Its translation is CATSRALGQGNYGYTF.